The rows below give T cell receptor beta chains drawn from one sample of a study of human T cells and chemical hapten exposure. From the RACE reads, TCRdb called clonotypes with MiXCR, one entry per CDR3 protein. The repertoire holds around 76,000 distinct CDR3 sequences, approximately 10% seen once, with under 4% in the top ten. The input for sequencing was whole blood, taken in connection with sensitization to the hapten diphenylcyclopropenone (DPC). These receptor sequences come from a woman aged 55-69 years with alopecia areata. Some clones in this sample may be carry-over from other donors' samples. The CDR3 runs from the conserved cysteine through the conserved F or W. A D gene is named only where the DNA matches it firmly. A clone size is listed for some rows: how often the clone was seen (once, few, many), or a class if it is expanded.

size,V,D,J,DNA,CDR3
many,TRBV7-8,TRBD1,TRBJ1-1,TGTGCCACCGAGAAGCGACAGGGGACCCTGAACACTGAAGCTTTCTTT,CATEKRQGTLNTEAFF
once,TRBV27,TRBD1,TRBJ1-2,TGTGCCAGCAGTAAAACAGGGGGCGACTATGGCTACACCTTC,CASSKTGGDYGYTF
few,TRBV29-1,.,TRBJ1-2,TGCAGCGTTGAGGGAGGCGCAGGGTATGGTGGCTACACCTTC,CSVEGGAGYGGYTF
.,TRBV6-2/TRBV6-3,TRBD1,TRBJ1-2,TGTGCCAGCAACACGGGACAGGCTACGAACTATGGCTACACCTTC,CASNTGQATNYGYTF
.,TRBV7-2,TRBD1,TRBJ2-1,TGTGCCAGCAGCTTTAGACCCGGGACAGCCGACAATGAGCAGTTCTTC,CASSFRPGTADNEQFF
many,TRBV7-7,.,TRBJ2-1,TGTGCTAGCAGCTTAGCTCTGGGTGGTGAGCAGTTCTTC,CASSLALGGEQFF
many,TRBV2,TRBD1,TRBJ2-3,TGTGCCAGCAGTGCTCGGACAGGTAGCACAGATACGCAGTATTTT,CASSARTGSTDTQYF
many,TRBV5-1,.,TRBJ2-2,TGCGCCAGCAGGGAGGCCGCCCTAGCGTCCGGGGAGCTGTTTTTT,CASREAALASGELFF
.,TRBV2,.,TRBJ2-7,TGTGCCAGCAGTGATCGTACAGGCTTCTACGAGCAGTACTTC,CASSDRTGFYEQYF
many,TRBV28,TRBD2,TRBJ2-7,TGTGCCAGTCGAACTAGCGGGCCCTACGAGCAGTACTTC,CASRTSGPYEQYF
.,TRBV11-2,TRBD2,TRBJ2-4,TGTGCCAGCAGCCGGGGACTAGCGGGGGGTGAAAACATTCAGTACTTC,CASSRGLAGGENIQYF
few,TRBV2,.,TRBJ2-2,TGTGCCAGCAGGCGGGACGCCGTTCCAGGCGGGGAGCTGTTTTTT,CASRRDAVPGGELFF
.,TRBV11-2,TRBD1,TRBJ1-1,TGTGCCAGCAGCTCCGACAGGGGGTCCACTGAAGCTTTCTTT,CASSSDRGSTEAFF
few,TRBV18,.,TRBJ1-5,TGTGCCAGCTCAAGGAGGGAAAGGACCCAGAGAGATAGCAATCAGCCCCAGCATTTT,CASSRRERTQRDSNQPQHF
many,TRBV12-3/TRBV12-4,TRBD1,TRBJ1-2,TGTGCCAGCAGCCCGGGACAGGCCATGGGGGGCTATGGCTACACCTTC,CASSPGQAMGGYGYTF
few,TRBV9,.,TRBJ2-7,TGTGCCAGCAGCGTAGGGGGAGCGATCGGCCTCGAGCAGTACTTC,CASSVGGAIGLEQYF
.,TRBV29-1,TRBD1,TRBJ2-5,TGCAGCGAGACAGGGGGGGCACAAGAGACCCAGTACTTC,CSETGGAQETQYF
.,TRBV10-2,.,TRBJ1-1,TGCGCCAGCAGGGAGACCGCCGGTAGGGCTGAAGCTTTCTTT,CASRETAGRAEAFF
many,TRBV5-6,.,TRBJ2-7,TGTGCCAGCAGTTTGGGCTCGATCCTCGAGCAGTACTTC,CASSLGSILEQYF
many,TRBV5-1,.,TRBJ2-7,TGCGCCAGCAGCTTGAGCCACGAGCAGTACTTC,CASSLSHEQYF
few,TRBV18,TRBD2,TRBJ2-3,TGTGCCAGCTTCCTCGGACTAGCGGGAGCGACTAGCACAGATACGCAGTATTTT,CASFLGLAGATSTDTQYF
many,TRBV3-1,.,TRBJ1-2,TGTGCCAGCAGCCCCGGGCTTGGCTATGGCTACACCTTC,CASSPGLGYGYTF
many,TRBV7-6,.,TRBJ2-2,TGTGCCAGCAGCTTAGGGGTGAACACCGGGGAGCTGTTTTTT,CASSLGVNTGELFF
.,TRBV11-2,TRBD2,TRBJ2-7,TGTGCCAGCAGCTTAGATCCGGGGGGGCCTGGCGAGCAGTACTTC,CASSLDPGGPGEQYF
few,TRBV20-1,.,TRBJ1-5,TGCAGTGCTAGACTCCACTGGCAGGGTAATCAGCCCCAGCATTTT,CSARLHWQGNQPQHF
.,TRBV7-8,TRBD2,TRBJ2-5,TGTGCCAGCAAACACACTAGCGCAGCGCCCAACGACCTAAGACAAGAGACCCAGTACTTC,CASKHTSAAPNDLRQETQYF
few,TRBV5-4,.,TRBJ2-3,TGTGCCAGCAGCTTGCGTGTCGCAGGGAGCACAGATACGCAGTATTTT,CASSLRVAGSTDTQYF
.,TRBV12-5,.,TRBJ2-3,TGTGCTAGTGGTGAACTAACTTATAGCACAGATACGCAGTATTTT,CASGELTYSTDTQYF
.,TRBV7-9,.,TRBJ2-5,TGTGCCAGCAGCGCCGGGACAACCGGGGAAGAGACCCAGTACTTC,CASSAGTTGEETQYF
many,TRBV15,.,TRBJ2-5,TGTGCCACCAGTCCCCGTTTGGGGAAAGAGACCCAGTACTTC,CATSPRLGKETQYF
.,TRBV5-1,.,TRBJ1-4,TGCGCCAGCAGCCCTACCGGGACACAGAATGAAAAACTGTTTTTT,CASSPTGTQNEKLFF
many,TRBV4-1,TRBD1,TRBJ2-5,TGCGCCAGCAGCCCCCCGGACAGGGCAGAGACCCAGTACTTC,CASSPPDRAETQYF
.,TRBV18,.,TRBJ1-1,TGTGCCAGCTTTCGGGGTACCGGTCGCACTGAAGCTTTCTTT,CASFRGTGRTEAFF
.,TRBV29-1,TRBD1,TRBJ1-1,TGCAGCGTTCGGGACAGGGGCGTCACTGAAGCTTTCTTT,CSVRDRGVTEAFF
few,TRBV18,.,TRBJ1-5,TGTGCCAGCTCCCCGGACAGAGGCAATCAGCCCCAGCATTTT,CASSPDRGNQPQHF
many,TRBV7-3,.,TRBJ1-2,TGTGCCAGCAGCCTTACGCCGGGGGGCTATGGCTACACCTTC,CASSLTPGGYGYTF
.,TRBV5-6,.,TRBJ1-6,TGTGCCAGCAGCCGACAGAGAAATTCACCCCTCCACTTT,CASSRQRNSPLHF
.,TRBV20-1,.,TRBJ2-7,TGCAGTGCTAGAGATCCGTCTGGCGGGGGCCGCCCCTACGAGCAGTACTTC,CSARDPSGGGRPYEQYF
many,TRBV2,.,TRBJ2-5,TGTGCCAGCAGTGAAGCGTCTCTGGAGACCCAGTACTTC,CASSEASLETQYF
.,TRBV20-1,TRBD2,TRBJ2-1,TGCAGTGCGGACCCTAGCGGGGGGACCAATGAGCAGTTCTTC,CSADPSGGTNEQFF
few,TRBV7-3,.,TRBJ1-1,TGTGTCAGCAGCTTAACTTTAGATGGAGAAGCTTTCTTT,CVSSLTLDGEAFF
.,TRBV9,.,TRBJ1-6,TGTGCCAGCACCACAGGGAGCTCCTATAATTCACCCCTCCACTTT,CASTTGSSYNSPLHF
.,TRBV5-1,.,TRBJ2-7,TGCACCAGCAGCCAGGACGGGTCAATGTACTACGAGCAGTACTTC,CTSSQDGSMYYEQYF
many,TRBV19,TRBD1,TRBJ2-3,TGTGCCAGTAGTGCCCTACGGGACAGGCGGGCAGATACGCAGTATTTT,CASSALRDRRADTQYF
few,TRBV20-1,TRBD2,TRBJ2-3,TGCAGTGCTAGAGATCCTAGCGGGGGGGCGGTCAGCACAGATACGCAGTATTTT,CSARDPSGGAVSTDTQYF
.,TRBV13,TRBD2,TRBJ2-1,TGTGCCAGCAGCTTCTCTAGCGGGGTTTTGCAGTTCTTC,CASSFSSGVLQFF
.,TRBV7-2,TRBD2,TRBJ2-3,TGTGCCAGCAGCGCGGTTCTAGCGGGGGTGAGCACAGATACGCAGTATTTT,CASSAVLAGVSTDTQYF
many,TRBV3-1,.,TRBJ2-2,TGTGCCAGCAGCCGGACAAGTACCACCGGGGAGCTGTTTTTT,CASSRTSTTGELFF